This passage covers 29 T cell receptor beta chains from one sample sequenced in a study of blood T cells in healthy people across ages. Through a sample-barcoded 5' primer and a J-beta primer mix, a second PCR was run for roughly 7 to 12 cycles. One entry per CDR3 protein, called by TCRdb with MiXCR from the 5' RACE reads. In the table there are 2 million or so distinct CDR3 sequences, about 50% of which are singletons. Source material: blood. The receptor source for this set is a woman aged 40 to 50 in good health.

This clonotype has only a few counts. In nucleotides, the CDR3 is TGTGCCAGCAGTTCCCTGGGGCTGGTTCCCTACGAGCAGTACTTC. Amino acid sequence: CASSSLGLVPYEQYF. The chain couples TRBV27 to TRBJ2-7; weak D call: TRBD1 (5 bases). Trimming removed 4 bases at V and 2 bases at J, with 15 bases between. This CDR3 region has 15 residues. The germline V gene encodes CDR1 MNHEY and CDR2 SMNVEV (reference sequence).

This clonotype has just a few counts. CDR3 sequence: CASSSTTGGKNIQYF. CDR3 nucleotide sequence: TGTGCCAGCAGCTCGACGACAGGGGGCAAAAACATTCAGTACTTC. V gene TRBV7-2 combines with J gene TRBJ2-4; 9 nucleotides match TRBD1. The CDR3 is 15 residues long. Germline CDR1 and CDR2: SGHTA and FQGNSA. With 4 bases clipped from V and 3 bases from J, the junction kept 4 bases outside the gene matches.

The gene calls are TRBV7-6 and TRBJ1-6, with 8 bases that match TRBD1. In germline, CDR1 is SGHVS, CDR2 FNYEAQ. V shed 3 bases, J shed 4 bases, and the junction held 8 bases outside the gene matches. This CDR3 has 17 amino acids. CDR3 loop: CASSLQTGEGYNSPLHF. CDR3 bases: TGTGCCAGCAGCTTGCAGACAGGGGAAGGTTATAATTCACCCCTCCACTTT. The full variable domain, with the rest looked up from reference TRBV7-6 and TRBJ1-6, is GAGVSQSPRYKVTKRGQDVALRCDPISGHVSLYWYRQALGQGPEFLTYFNYEAQQDKSGLPNDRFSAERPEGSISTLTIQRTEQRDSAMYRCASSLQTGEGYNSPLHFGNGTRLTVT.

DNA for the CDR3: TGCAGTGCTAGACCCTATGTTTCTGGGGCCAACGTCCTGACTTTC. It codes for CSARPYVSGANVLTF. The chain couples TRBV20-1 to TRBJ2-6; D remains ambiguous. The CDR3 runs 15 residues. The ends were cut back, 2 bases at V and 1 base at J, with 9 bases in the middle. Germline V CDR1 and CDR2: DFQATT, SNEGSKA (reference sequence).

The chain is built from TRBV28 and TRBJ2-7; no clear D gene. The V gene's germline CDR1 is MDHEN and CDR2 SYDVKM. V gave up 5 bases and J gave up 2 bases, with 19 bases separating them. The CDR3 covers 16 residues. CDR3 sequence (DNA): TGTGCCAGCAGTCCCCAAGGGTTCTCGACTCCCTACGAGCAGTACTTC. Amino acid sequence: CASSPQGFSTPYEQYF.

Notes on this clonotype: Sequence at one end of the junction differs from germline and may be a read error. V and J are TRBV2 and TRBJ2-3; 8 nucleotides match TRBD1. Germline lookup yields CDR1 SNHLY and CDR2 FYNNEI. The CDR3 is 11 residues long. As DNA, the CDR3 is TGTGGCAGCGGCCAGGGGGCGCGACAGTATTTT. It specifies CGSGQGARQYF.

The gene calls are TRBV6-1 and TRBJ2-3; maybe TRBD1 (6 bases). Germline V gene data show CDR1 as MNHNS and CDR2 as SASEGT. The CDR3 spans 16 residues. Trimming removed 0 bases from V and 0 bases from J, with 10 bases in between. Here the CDR3 reads CASSEAQGLSTDTQYF. The CDR3 coding sequence is TGTGCCAGCAGTGAAGCACAGGGTCTGAGCACAGATACGCAGTATTTT.

This clonotype was seen only a few times. One end of the junction varies from germline; a read error may be responsible. The chain joins TRBV7-2 to TRBJ2-7, with TRBD1 as a possible D gene (7 bases). The J call may be faulty, since TRBJ2-5 better matches the DNA end. Per germline, CDR1 SGHTA and CDR2 FQGNSA. The CDR3 extends over 15 amino acids. The CDR3 DNA follows: TGTGCCAACAGCGCGGGACAGCCTAGGGGAGAGACCCAGTACTTC. It specifies CANSAGQPRGETQYF.

This clonotype was detected many times. CDR3 loop: CASSQELGSYNEQFF. The CDR3 coding sequence is TGCGCCAGCAGCCAAGAGTTAGGGTCCTACAATGAGCAGTTCTTC. The V and J genes are TRBV4-3 and TRBJ2-1; D gene uncertain. The V and J ends lost 0 bases and 1 base respectively, with 7 bases between them. The CDR3 covers 15 residues. Germline V CDR1 and CDR2: LGHNA, YSLEER.

In the case of this clonotype: At one end, the junction sequence differs from germline, possibly due to a read error. As DNA, the CDR3 is TGTGCCAGCAGTGTCGGAGGGGTCAACAATGAGCGGTTCTTC. Its protein product is CASSVGGVNNERFF. The chain recombines TRBV28 with TRBJ2-1, with TRBD2 as a possible D gene (6 bases). Germline CDR1 and CDR2: MDHEN and SYDVKM. The CDR3 runs to 14 residues.

The rearrangement uses TRBV4-2 and TRBJ2-1, with TRBD2 as a possible D gene (7 bases). The CDR3 totals 16 residues. Germline V gene data show CDR1 as LGHNA and CDR2 as YNFKEQ. V was clipped by 0 bases and J by 5 bases, with 14 bases between them. This CDR3 reads CASSQEEGGGNNEQFF. CDR3 nucleotides: TGTGCCAGCAGCCAAGAAGAGGGGGGGGGGAACAATGAGCAGTTCTTC.

In its sample, this clonotype was seen a few times. The chain employs TRBV4-2 and TRBJ2-3; D is perhaps TRBD2 (5 bases). Germline V CDR1 and CDR2: LGHNA, YNFKEQ. This CDR3 is 15 amino acids long. The ends were cut back, 5 bases at V and 2 bases at J, with 14 bases in the middle. CDR3 loop: CASSASRGNTDTQYF. The CDR3 bases are TGTGCCAGCAGCGCGTCCCGGGGAAACACAGATACGCAGTATTTT.

In regard to this clonotype: One junction end does not reproduce the germline sequence, and a read error may be involved. The chain joins TRBV6-1 to TRBJ2-5; D is possibly TRBD1 (6 bases). Matching the DNA end better, TRBJ2-7 makes the J call doubtful. The CDR3 covers 14 residues. Germline values: CDR1 MNHNS, CDR2 SASEGT. The CDR3: CASGEAGTPLEQYF. The CDR3 DNA reads as TGTGCCAGCGGTGAAGCTGGGACACCCCTCGAGCAGTACTTC.

This clonotype appeared a few times. CDR3 sequence: CASSYRRQGYGYTF. In DNA, the CDR3 is TGTGCCAGCAGTTACAGGCGACAGGGCTATGGCTACACCTTC. The chain employs TRBV6-5 and TRBJ1-2; 7 nucleotides agree with TRBD1. The CDR3 length is 14 residues. Unmatched junction bases numbered 4, after V lost 2 bases and J lost 4 bases. Germline V CDR1 and CDR2: MNHEY, SVGAGI.

This sequence joins TRBV4-2 and TRBJ2-7; 8 bases are shared with TRBD2. CDR3 size: 17 residues. The V and J ends lost 0 bases and 2 bases, in that order; junction bases with no gene match: 9. Germline lookup yields CDR1 LGHNA and CDR2 YNFKEQ. CDR3 amino acids: CASSQEARTSQPYEQYF. CDR3 coding DNA: TGTGCCAGCAGCCAAGAGGCTCGGACTAGCCAACCCTACGAGCAGTACTTC.

This chain joins TRBV20-1 and TRBJ2-1, with 11 bases lining up with TRBD2. The closer fit of TRBJ2-7 to the DNA end suggests the J call may be wrong. There are 16 residues in the CDR3. Germline values: CDR1 DFQATT, CDR2 SNEGSKA (reference sequence). Here the CDR3 DNA reads TGCAGTGCTACACTAGCGGGGGCAACTACCTATAATGAGCAGTACTTC. This translates into CSATLAGATTYNEQYF.

V usage is TRBV20-1 and J usage is TRBJ2-7; D is undetermined. V lost 3 bases to trimming and J lost 3 bases, with 12 bases between them. This CDR3 spans 13 amino acids. The germline gives CDR1 DFQATT, CDR2 SNEGSKA (reference sequence). CDR3 nucleotide sequence: TGCAGTGCTAGCGGTTCCTTTGGCTACGAGCAGTACTTC. Translation: CSASGSFGYEQYF.

This clonotype was observed a few times. This chain joins TRBV6-2 or TRBV6-3 and TRBJ2-3; the D gene is possibly TRBD1 (5 bases). CDR3 length equals 15 residues. Trimming left V 2 bases short and J 3 bases short, with 12 bases between. CDR1 is MNHEY, CDR2 SVGEGT, per germline. CDR3 protein: CASSYGAPRTDTQYF. CDR3 in DNA: TGTGCCAGCAGTTACGGGGCTCCTCGGACAGATACGCAGTATTTT.

This clonotype was detected a few times. This rearrangement joins TRBV6-5 to TRBJ1-2; possibly TRBD1 for D (5 bases). Per germline, CDR1 MNHEY and CDR2 SVGAGI. This CDR3 is built from 15 residues. V lost 0 bases, J lost 2 bases, and 10 bases lay in between. Written as DNA, the CDR3 is TGTGCCAGCAGTTACTCGGGGCGGACAAACTATGGCTACACCTTC. It translates to CASSYSGRTNYGYTF.

The V call is TRBV7-2, the J call TRBJ1-5, with D perhaps TRBD1 (6 bases). CDR3 size: 15 residues. Germline CDR1 is SGHTA and CDR2 is FQGNSA. Trimming removed 5 bases at V and 7 bases at J, with 18 bases between. In nucleotides, the CDR3 is TGTGCCAGCAGCACCCAGTCAGGGGAGGGGCAGCCCCAGCATTTT. It encodes CASSTQSGEGQPQHF.

The CDR3 region is CSARGASGGRSYEQYF. CDR3 sequence (DNA): TGCAGTGCTAGAGGGGCTAGCGGGGGGCGATCCTACGAGCAGTACTTC. The chain links TRBV20-1 to TRBJ2-7; 11 bases fit TRBD2. V dropped 1 base and J dropped 1; count of bases not matched to a gene: 6. CDR1 DFQATT and CDR2 SNEGSKA come from the germline V gene (reference sequence). This CDR3 is 16 amino acids long.

The CDR3 protein is CASSPDPAGRDQETQYF. The CDR3 DNA sequence: TGTGCCAGCTCACCAGATCCGGCAGGGCGGGACCAAGAGACCCAGTACTTC. The chain is built from TRBV18 and TRBJ2-5; the D call may be TRBD1 or TRBD2 (5 bases each). V gave up 2 bases and J gave up 0 bases, with 16 bases separating them. This CDR3 has 17 residues. The germline CDR1 and CDR2 sequences are KGHSH and LQKENI.

The chain joins TRBV6-4 to TRBJ2-7, with D possibly matching TRBD2 (6 bases). CDR1 and CDR2 (germline): MRHNA, SNTAGT. There are 17 residues in the CDR3. Trimming pared 2 bases from V and 0 bases from J, leaving 17 bases between. The CDR3 DNA is TGTGCCAGCAGTGACGATCGGCGGGGACCCGCCTCCTACGAGCAGTACTTC. This codes for CASSDDRRGPASYEQYF.

The sample holds one count of this clonotype. The gene calls are TRBV20-1 and TRBJ1-2; tentative D call: TRBD1 (6 bases). Germline V gene data show CDR1 as DFQATT and CDR2 as SNEGSKA (reference sequence). Deletions cut 1 base from V and 4 bases from J, with 13 bases between. The CDR3 consists of 14 residues. CDR3 in amino acids: CSARGGQNIYGYTF. CDR3 nucleotide sequence: TGCAGTGCTAGAGGGGGGCAGAACATCTATGGCTACACCTTC.

This clonotype was observed a handful of times. The J gene is TRBJ2-5, the V gene TRBV18, with D maybe TRBD2 (7 bases). Germline V gene lookup returns CDR1 KGHSH and CDR2 LQKENI. With 3 bases removed from V and 0 bases from J, the gap between germline ends came to 29 bases. The CDR3 has 21 amino acids. The chain's CDR3 is CASSPRARGAERGAYQETQYF. The CDR3 region has the DNA TGTGCCAGCTCACCCAGGGCTCGGGGGGCCGAGAGAGGGGCGTACCAAGAGACCCAGTACTTC. Full variable domain (outside the CDR3, taken from reference TRBV18 and TRBJ2-5): NAGVMQNPRHLVRRRGQEARLRCSPMKGHSHVYWYRQLPEEGLKFMVYLQKENIIDESGMPKERFSAEFPKEGPSILRIQQVVRGDSAAYFCASSPRARGAERGAYQETQYFGPGTRLLVL.

The table lists this clonotype with a few counts. This sequence joins TRBV7-2 and TRBJ2-7; D is possibly TRBD2 (7 bases). Germline CDR1 and CDR2: SGHTA and FQGNSA. V was trimmed by 1 base and J by 0 bases, leaving 13 bases between them. The CDR3 runs to 16 residues. Here the CDR3 reads CASSLDSGGLSYEQYF. The CDR3 DNA follows: TGTGCCAGCAGCTTAGATTCGGGGGGCCTCTCCTACGAGCAGTACTTC.

This clonotype was found a few times. CDR3 bases: TGTGCCATCAGTGGGGGGGCTAGCGGGCCCCAAGAGACCCAGTACTTC. Encoded protein: CAISGGASGPQETQYF. V usage is TRBV10-3 and J usage is TRBJ2-5; TRBD2 aligns across 8 bases. Germline CDR1 is ENHRY and CDR2 is SYGVKD. V lost 4 bases, J lost 1 base, and 8 bases stayed unmatched. The CDR3 has 16 residues.

This clonotype was observed a few times. This chain joins TRBV7-8 and TRBJ2-5; 8 nucleotides agree with TRBD2. The CDR3 contains 18 residues. Germline trimming cut 1 base from V and 3 bases from J; bases unmatched to any gene: 13. CDR1 is SGHVS and CDR2 is FQNEAQ in the germline V gene. In nucleotides, the CDR3 is TGTGCCAGCAGCTTAGTGGTGGGAGCGGGGGACCTCGAAGAGACCCAGTACTTC. Translation: CASSLVVGAGDLEETQYF.

The chain carries TRBV6-2 or TRBV6-3 and TRBJ2-7, with 7 bases aligning to TRBD1. The J call may be in error: the DNA end matches TRBJ2-5 better. Germline loops: CDR1 MNHEY, CDR2 SVGEGT. CDR3 length: 17 residues. For the CDR3, the DNA is TGTGCCAGCAGTTACGGGAGAAAACCTGACAGGGCGGAGACCCAGTACTTC. It is translated as CASSYGRKPDRAETQYF.